This T cell receptor (beta chain) was sequenced in a study of cytomegalovirus exposure and HLA in healthy donors (dated by TCRdb to the late 2010s). Some background on the complete study: An earlier analysis of several hundred of the donors reported 250 to 350 Gb of sequence data and roughly 120 million unique TCR beta sequences obtained from about 179 million T cells. About 280 gigabases of sequencing data and around 88 million unique TCR sequences made up an early release that covered nearly 650 HLA-typed donors. Among the roughly 400 genotyped donors, around 81% belonged to the genetic ancestry cluster associated with self-reported Caucasian donors. The aim of the study was to test whether cataloging public T cell receptors could identify signatures of past pathogen exposure. The study used immunosequencing to profile the T cell repertoires of approximately 690 subjects and linked those repertoires to cytomegalovirus serostatus. A separate validation cohort of roughly 110 different subjects was used in addition to the 666-subject first cohort. High-throughput TCR immunosequencing, statistical association of individual TCRs with disease status, and machine learning were combined to predict cytomegalovirus infection status. In a later analysis, previously published TCR beta repertoires from 666 donors were re-analyzed and high-resolution HLA genotyping was added so that TCR occurrence patterns could be studied. The later analysis used no new phenotypic data to find candidate immune exposures, relying instead on TCR beta sequences and their occurrence across donors. An earlier analysis of around 640 of the donors used high-throughput TCR beta sequencing to judge whether each TCR beta V gene segment behaved as functional or pseudogenic. Donor age, sex, ethnicity and CMV serostatus were collected together with the repertoire data. A later genetic analysis used genome-wide SNP genotypes for about 60% of the 666 donors, treating that subset as a discovery cohort. All discovery cohort repertoires had been generated using a single sequencing platform. HLA typing covered class I and class II loci at four-digit resolution. Typing coverage differed by locus: A, B, C, DRB1 and DQB1 were typed in roughly 620-640 donors, DQA1 in 500 to 550, DPA1 in 606, and DPB1 in roughly 450. Roughly five DR-DQ haplotypes were handled as single units for association and clustering because linkage in the cohort was strong. On average, 235,054 unique TCR beta nucleotide sequences were sequenced per donor among a few hundred genotyped donors of the cohort, with 15% to 20% of those sequences being non-productive. Points the paper makes about the study in general: For the cohort, immune exposure information was limited to CMV serostatus. A further reported finding was that TCR beta sequences accurately predicted the HLA-A and HLA-B alleles for most subjects in the first cohort. Because HLA typing was missing for some donors at each locus, association tests included only the typed subset. In a later analysis, HLA-associated TCR beta chains showed more clonal expansion and lower generation probabilities than non-associated chains that were equally common. According to a later genetic analysis, donors in an Asian-associated ancestry cluster had fewer N-insertions in productive TCRs than the approximately 700-donor mean. About 17 rarely observed V segments, including chromosome 9 orphons, were excluded from the earlier analysis of some 590 of the donors because counts were too low. According to the authors, the approach could potentially be generalized to other disease states and immunological phenotypes. When HLA alleles, especially DR and DQ, strongly co-occurred, attributing TCR associations to individual alleles was difficult. A later genetic analysis associated a missense DCLRE1C variant with V-gene and J-gene trimming of TCR beta chains, and an independent cohort replicated the association. The sequencing pipeline was judged likely to have produced a cluster of highly shared sequence variants as a technical artifact. An earlier analysis of several hundred of the donors showed that most TCR beta V segments appeared in productive rearrangements either about 87% or about 30% of the time, which broadly matched IMGT annotations. This cohort had only TCR beta chains sequenced, and the lack of alpha or paired-chain data limited which features could be detected. Sequencing depth was assumed to be roughly uniform across donors in the presence/absence analyses, though that assumption may not hold. Specific HLA alleles were associated with over 15,000 TCR beta sequences at a false discovery rate of 0.05 in a later analysis. A later analysis reported that several top co-occurrence clusters appeared linked to parvovirus B19, influenza, CMV and Epstein-Barr virus. In a later analysis, most CMV-associated TCR beta chains were found to appear HLA-restricted, with HLA associations seemingly driven largely by CMV exposure. Three of the identified cytomegalovirus-associated TCR beta chains were confirmed in vitro to be specific for cytomegalovirus antigens. Because the 87-base-pair reads could not distinguish some IMGT-functional V segments, including TRBV6-2 and TRBV6-3, those segments were excluded. In both the original and validation cohorts, the classifier was reported to diagnose cytomegalovirus status with high specificity and sensitivity. The study listed 170 or so TCR beta chains as associated with cytomegalovirus. Most TCR sequences were seen in very few donors, while some public TCRs were found in many individuals. In a later analysis, the rate of TCR association differed among HLA loci, with DRB1 alleles having the most associated TCRs and HLA-C alleles having the fewest. Correlated functional status among segregating V segments might be attributable to linkage disequilibrium, but an unknown experimental factor could not be ruled out.

Libraries were prepared through the immunoSEQ multiplex PCR assay. For the multiplex PCR, a mixture combining 60 forward primers for TCR Vbeta segments and 13 reverse primers for TCR Jbeta segments was used. The CDR3 region of rearranged TCR beta genes was amplified from genomic DNA by a multiplex PCR assay. Amplified TCR beta libraries were sequenced as 87-base-pair reads on the Illumina HiSeq System. Per the original workflow: A later analysis tallied roughly 80 million unique TCR beta chains across the 666 repertoires, and approximately 12 million of those chains were shared by two or more donors. Raw reads were error-corrected and collapsed into unique sequences with a nearest-neighbor algorithm that merged closely related sequences to remove PCR and sequencing errors. Alignment of CDR3 sequences to IMGT reference sequences was used to assign V, D and J gene segments. For a sequence to be retained, a match of at least six nucleotides to both a V gene segment and a J gene segment was required. Rearrangements were classified as productive when the CDR3 lacked stop codons and remained in frame with V and J, and all other rearrangements were classified as non-productive. Following IMGT convention, CDR3 was defined as the stretch from the second conserved V-encoded cysteine to the conserved J-encoded phenylalanine. Sequences without an unambiguous match to a single V gene segment were excluded from the earlier analysis of several hundred of the donors. An earlier analysis of fewer than 750 of the donors classified V segments as functional when productive rearrangements were above 56.7% and as segregating when the standard deviation between donors was above 5%. A statistical classification framework was built to diagnose cytomegalovirus status from the catalog of TCR beta chain sequences. V and J gene assignment, in a later analysis, came from comparing TCR nucleotide sequences with IMGT/GENE-DB human TR gene sequences. A later analysis assigned CDR3 sequences and most-parsimonious VDJ recombination scenarios with the TCRdist pipeline. In a later analysis, each TCR beta chain was defined by its CDR3 amino acid sequence together with its V-gene family, and reads lacking a unique V-gene family were excluded. As a way to deal with suspected cross-contamination and a sequencing artifact, a later analysis dropped under 600 nucleotide sequences that were highly shared and had low generation probability. In a later analysis, a clonal expansion index was calculated for each public chain from normalized within-repertoire ranks of inferred template counts. Generation probabilities in a later analysis came from a VDJ recombination model fitted to out-of-frame rearrangements, and those results were checked against IGoR. Hypergeometric tests were used in a later analysis to score TCR-TCR, TCR-HLA and TCR-CMV co-occurrence, with a repertoire-size bias correction applied to the TCR pairs. False discovery rates were estimated in a later analysis by permuting HLA or CMV assignments 20 times. In a later analysis, co-occurring TCRs were grouped with DBSCAN, and TCRdist sequence similarity was added when clustering was performed within HLA-allele-positive subsets. Repertoires with fewer than 30,000 or more than 120,000 public chains were left out of co-occurrence clustering, as were five repertoires with anomalous nucleotide sharing. In its TCRdb copy, this immuneACCESS table keeps in-frame sequences only and misses some clones. Where compared with another copy, unresolved V genes explain less than half of these, and the others have no known cause. V and J calls plus clone size are reproduced from that table; the DNA served to infer D and trimming. This sample gives hundreds of thousands of clones in total; almost 85% of them show up just once. The top ten clonotypes cover 0.5% to 0.7% of the sample.

With respect to this clone: This clone's antigen is unknown. There are no base qualities to consult, and no much larger clone falls within one base.

V is pared back by 2 bases and J by 8 bases, with 21 bases lying between the germline termini. The germline V gene (reference sequence) supplies CDR1 LNHDA and CDR2 SQIVND. From cysteine to phenylalanine, the CDR3 is 16 amino acids long. Just CDR3 DNA is preserved here, 48 bases in frame from base 1. The cohort comprised 670 or so healthy bone marrow donors. At the time of sampling, every cohort member was nominally healthy, though immune exposures that went unrecorded were likely present. The donor was CMV seronegative and was included in the group of several hundred seronegative cohort members. Each donor provided a peripheral blood sample, and peripheral blood mononuclear cells were used for TCR beta sequencing. The Qiagen DNeasy Blood Extraction Kit was used to extract genomic DNA from the blood cell samples.

Recombination connected TRBV19 to TRBJ1-2; possibly the D gene is TRBD1, per 5 matching bases. The sequenced material came from PBMCs. This TCR derives from a woman aged 40 to 49 in good health and CMV-seronegative. The CDR3 region: CASSILAPGTGSGYTF. The sequenced DNA is TGTGCCAGTAGTATACTAGCACCAGGGACTGGCTCCGGCTACACCTTC.